These 31 T cell receptor beta chains share one sample of origin, sequenced in a study of cytomegalovirus exposure and HLA in healthy donors. The protocol was immunoSEQ multiplex PCR, while the TCRdb copy is restricted to in-frame clones and leaves out a portion. The sample holds tens of thousands of clones, about 95% seen once. The sample was PBMCs. The receptor set was obtained from a man aged 18 to 35 in good health and CMV-seropositive.

The chain employs TRBV7-2 and TRBJ2-2; 9 bases line up with TRBD2. CDR1 and CDR2 from the germline V gene are SGHTA and FQGNSA. This CDR3 comprises 15 residues. Germline trimming cut 9 bases from V and 6 bases from J; bases unmatched to any gene: 11. The CDR3 region is CASRGLAGTAGELFF. Here the CDR3 DNA reads TGTGCCAGTCGGGGGCTAGCGGGAACGGCCGGGGAGCTGTTTTTT. Filled out from reference TRBV7-2 and TRBJ2-2, the complete variable domain reads GAGVSQSPSNKVTEKGKDVELRCDPISGHTALYWYRQSLGQGLEFLIYFQGNSAPDKSGLPSDRFSAERTGGSVSTLTIQRTQQEDSAVYLCASRGLAGTAGELFFGEGSRLTVL.

The rearrangement joins TRBV27 to TRBJ2-3; the match to TRBD2 covers 9 bases. Trimming removed 5 bases from V and 4 bases from J; junction bases left unmatched: 10. The CDR3 runs 16 residues. The germline V gene has CDR1 MNHEY and CDR2 SMNVEV (reference sequence). The CDR3 DNA is TGTGCCAGCAGTCCCGTGCGGGAGGGCCTCGCAGATACGCAGTATTTT. Translated: CASSPVREGLADTQYF.

This chain uses TRBV28 with TRBJ1-1; D call uncertain. V gave up 2 bases and J gave up 1 base, with 2 bases separating them. Germline assignment: CDR1 MDHEN and CDR2 SYDVKM. The CDR3 spans 12 residues. CDR3 protein: CASSLRNTEAFF. The DNA of the CDR3 is TGTGCCAGCAGTTTACGGAACACTGAAGCTTTCTTT.

The chain joins TRBV28 to TRBJ1-1; a possible D gene is TRBD1 (5 bases). This CDR3 comprises 14 residues. Germline CDR1 and CDR2: MDHEN and SYDVKM. Trimming shortened V by 2 bases and J by 3 bases, and 10 bases separated the two germline ends. The CDR3 loop reads CASSLRGGYTEAFF. The CDR3 bases are TGTGCCAGCAGTTTAAGGGGTGGGTACACTGAAGCTTTCTTT.

In this sample, this clone turned up once. This chain uses TRBV7-2 with TRBJ2-2; the D gene is possibly TRBD2 (5 bases). The V gene lost 5 bases and the J gene lost 6 bases, with 16 bases spanning the gap. The CDR3 is made up of 15 amino acids. CDR1 is SGHTA and CDR2 is FQGNSA in the germline V gene. CDR3 bases: TGTGCCAGCAGCGTGGAGGCGTTAGCTTCCGGGGAGCTGTTTTTT. Protein product: CASSVEALASGELFF.

The chain is built from TRBV27 and TRBJ2-1; 10 bases align to TRBD2. The CDR3 covers 17 residues. V was pared by 7 bases and J by 7 bases, with 16 bases of the junction left unmatched. Germline CDR1 MNHEY, CDR2 SMNVEV (reference sequence). In DNA form, the CDR3 reads TGTGCCAGCAACCCACACCCACTAGCGGGATTTCATAATGAGCAGTTCTTC. As protein: CASNPHPLAGFHNEQFF.

The chain uses TRBV28 and TRBJ2-1; TRBD1 matches 7 bases. V shed 4 bases, J shed 7 bases, and the junction held 10 bases outside the gene matches. The CDR3 has 15 residues. Germline V gene data show CDR1 as MDHEN and CDR2 as SYDVKM. The chain's CDR3 is CASSSRRTGPNEQFF. CDR3 in DNA: TGTGCCAGCAGTTCCCGGCGGACAGGACCTAATGAGCAGTTCTTC. Filled out from reference TRBV28 and TRBJ2-1, the complete variable domain reads DVKVTQSSRYLVKRTGEKVFLECVQDMDHENMFWYRQDPGLGLRLIYFSYDVKMKEKGDIPEGYSVSREKKERFSLILESASTNQTSMYLCASSSRRTGPNEQFFGPGTRLTVL.

The rearrangement joins TRBV5-1 to TRBJ1-1; TRBD1 is a possible D gene (5 bases). The germline V and J ends were trimmed by 3 bases and 4 bases, with 10 bases remaining between them. The germline V gene has CDR1 SGHRS and CDR2 YFSETQ. CDR3 length: 13 residues. The CDR3 protein is CASSSIRGTEAFF. The CDR3 DNA follows: TGCGCCAGCAGCTCAATAAGGGGCACTGAAGCTTTCTTT.

The rearrangement uses TRBV30 and TRBJ1-1; D is perhaps TRBD1 (5 bases). There are 13 residues in the CDR3. V gave up 4 bases and J gave up 5 bases, with 14 bases separating them. Germline loops: CDR1 GTSNPN, CDR2 SVGIG (reference sequence). The CDR3 protein is CAWTYPGLTEAFF. The CDR3 nucleotides are TGTGCCTGGACGTACCCAGGGTTAACTGAAGCTTTCTTT.

The genes are TRBV6-4 and TRBJ2-5, with TRBD1 identical over 7 bases. The J call may not be correct, given that the DNA end is closer to TRBJ2-7. CDR1 is MRHNA, CDR2 SNTAGT, per germline. CDR3 length equals 16 residues. CDR3 coding DNA: TGTGCCAGCAGTCGAGAGGGGGCGTTCTACTCCTACGAGCAGTACTTC. Encoded protein: CASSREGAFYSYEQYF.

This chain uses TRBV7-6 with TRBJ2-7; D not certain. The CDR3 spans 13 residues. Trimming took off 1 base at V and 6 bases at J, with 10 bases between the two ends. Germline loops: CDR1 SGHVS, CDR2 FNYEAQ. This CDR3 reads CASSLDASPEQYF. CDR3 nucleotides: TGTGCCAGCAGCTTAGATGCGTCTCCCGAGCAGTACTTC. Together with reference TRBV7-6 and TRBJ2-7, the CDR3 gives the full variable domain: GAGVSQSPRYKVTKRGQDVALRCDPISGHVSLYWYRQALGQGPEFLTYFNYEAQQDKSGLPNDRFSAERPEGSISTLTIQRTEQRDSAMYRCASSLDASPEQYFGPGTRLTVT.

This chain links TRBV5-1 with TRBJ2-1, with 14 bases identical to TRBD2. Germline values: CDR1 SGHRS, CDR2 YFSETQ. J lost 6 bases, V lost 4 bases, and 9 bases had no gene match. This CDR3 is built from 17 residues. The CDR3 DNA is TGCGCCAGCAGCCCGAGACTAGCGGGAGGGGTAAGCAATGAGCAGTTCTTC. Translating it yields CASSPRLAGGVSNEQFF.

The V gene is TRBV7-9, the J gene TRBJ2-7; TRBD1 might be the D (6 bases). This CDR3 comprises 14 residues. Germline-derived CDR1 and CDR2 are SEHNR and FQNEAQ (reference sequence). Trimming left V 4 bases short and J 5 bases short, with 15 bases between. This CDR3 reads CASSSGQGLNEQYF. The CDR3 DNA sequence: TGTGCCAGCAGCTCAGGCCAGGGGCTCAACGAGCAGTACTTC.

Only one count was recorded for this clone. The chain has TRBV5-6 and TRBJ2-3; D might be TRBD2 (5 bases). Germline V gives CDR1 SGHDT, CDR2 YYEEEE. Deletions cut 1 base from V and 4 bases from J, with 10 bases between. The CDR3 covers 14 residues. In DNA form, the CDR3 reads TGTGCCAGCAGCTTGTTGGGGAGACCAGATACGCAGTATTTT. This translates into CASSLLGRPDTQYF.

V is TRBV7-8 and J is TRBJ1-2; 7 positions match TRBD1. The germline gives CDR1 SGHVS, CDR2 FQNEAQ. The CDR3 is 14 residues long. V shed 3 bases and J 8 bases; nucleotides not matched to a gene: 9. The CDR3 nucleotides are TGTGCCAGCAGCTTCAGGACAGGCTCTATAGGCTACACCTTC. Translated: CASSFRTGSIGYTF.

The chain couples TRBV9 to TRBJ2-1; D might be TRBD2 (6 bases). This CDR3 region has 13 residues. V was cut by 4 bases and J by 7 bases, with 12 bases left in between. Germline loops: CDR1 SGDLS, CDR2 YYNGEE. The CDR3 is CASSRPGGNEQFF. CDR3 sequence (DNA): TGTGCCAGCAGCCGACCCGGGGGAAATGAGCAGTTCTTC.

The DNA for the CDR3 is TGTGCCAGTAGTCCTCGACAGGCGTCTGAGCAGTACTTC. It codes for CASSPRQASEQYF. The rearrangement links TRBV19 to TRBJ2-7; a weak D match, TRBD1 (6 bases). The CDR3 has 13 residues. Per the germline V gene, CDR1 is LNHDA and CDR2 is SQIVND (reference sequence). Trimming took 5 bases from V and 7 from J, leaving 15 bases between them.

This chain links TRBV28 with TRBJ2-1, with D maybe TRBD2 (7 bases). Trimming shortened V by 5 bases and J by 2 bases, and 13 bases separated the two germline ends. This CDR3 spans 15 amino acids. Germline V gene lookup returns CDR1 MDHEN and CDR2 SYDVKM. In DNA, the CDR3 is TGTGCCAGCAGTCGGTGGGGGGGCACCTACAATGAGCAGTTCTTC. It codes for CASSRWGGTYNEQFF.

This chain links TRBV6-5 with TRBJ2-1; TRBD2 matches at 11 bases. Unmatched junction bases numbered 1, after V lost 0 bases and J lost 3 bases. Per germline, CDR1 MNHEY and CDR2 SVGAGI. The CDR3 consists of 16 residues. This chain's CDR3 is CASSYSTSGIYNEQFF. The DNA for the CDR3 is TGTGCCAGCAGTTACTCGACTAGCGGGATCTACAATGAGCAGTTCTTC.

V gene TRBV29-1 combines with J gene TRBJ2-7; D is possibly TRBD2 (5 bases). Per germline, CDR1 SQVTM and CDR2 ANQGSEA. CDR3 length: 11 amino acids. With 5 bases removed from V and 5 bases from J, the gap between germline ends came to 10 bases. CDR3 sequence reads: CSVINGNEQYF. The CDR3 DNA sequence: TGCAGCGTTATAAACGGGAACGAGCAGTACTTC.

V and J are TRBV19 and TRBJ2-5, with D tentatively TRBD2 (7 bases). Germline V lookup: CDR1 LNHDA, CDR2 SQIVND (reference sequence). The V and J ends lost 5 bases and 3 bases respectively, with 16 bases between them. This CDR3 has 15 residues. The CDR3 DNA reads TGTGCCAGTAGTGAGGGGGGGATAACGGAAGAGACCCAGTACTTC. It specifies CASSEGGITEETQYF.

The chain has TRBV10-3 and TRBJ1-5; 8 bases are a match to TRBD1. The trim removed 2 bases at V and 9 bases at J, leaving 6 bases unmatched. This CDR3 comprises 14 residues. CDR1 and CDR2 from the germline V gene are ENHRY and SYGVKD. The CDR3 DNA is TGTGCCATCAGTGAGGCAGGGGGCGGGCTGCCCCAGCATTTT. Translated: CAISEAGGGLPQHF.

The chain has TRBV6-1 and TRBJ2-7; D is uncertain. Germline V gene lookup returns CDR1 MNHNS and CDR2 SASEGT. The CDR3 has 13 amino acids. V was pared by 6 bases and J by 3 bases, with 12 bases between. CDR3 sequence: CASRAPRIYEQYF. The CDR3 region has the DNA TGTGCCAGCAGGGCCCCAAGAATCTACGAGCAGTACTTC.

V gene TRBV4-1 combines with J gene TRBJ1-2; D unresolved. V was clipped by 1 base and J by 8 bases, with 17 bases between them. This CDR3 region has 15 residues. From germline, CDR1 is MGHRA and CDR2 YSYEKL. CDR3 sequence reads: CASSQAQAQTRGYTF. The DNA of the CDR3 is TGCGCCAGCAGCCAAGCCCAGGCACAAACTAGGGGCTACACCTTC.

V is TRBV5-1 and J is TRBJ1-1, with 7 bases aligning to TRBD1. This CDR3 region has 14 residues. Germline loops: CDR1 SGHRS, CDR2 YFSETQ. V shed 3 bases and J 5 bases; nucleotides not matched to a gene: 7. CDR3 nucleotide sequence: TGCGCCAGCAGCTCACAGGGGATCGGGACTGAAGCTTTCTTT. This gives the protein CASSSQGIGTEAFF.

The rearrangement joins TRBV5-1 to TRBJ1-4; 11 bases are a match to TRBD1. The trim removed 0 bases at V and 8 bases at J, leaving 0 bases unmatched. CDR1 is SGHRS, CDR2 YFSETQ, per germline. The CDR3 spans 14 residues. CDR3 nucleotides: TGCGCCAGCAGCTTGGGGACAGGGGGCGAAAAACTGTTTTTT. Protein product: CASSLGTGGEKLFF.

J is TRBJ2-1 and V is TRBV5-1, with 16 nucleotides matching TRBD2. Germline V gene lookup returns CDR1 SGHRS and CDR2 YFSETQ. The V gene end was trimmed by 4 bases and the J gene end by 1 base; junction bases not matched to a gene: 5. CDR3 length equals 18 residues. The CDR3 DNA follows: TGCGCCAGCAGCCCGGGACTAGCGGGAGGGCCGTCCTACAATGAGCAGTTCTTC. Translation gives CASSPGLAGGPSYNEQFF.

V and J are TRBV4-2 and TRBJ2-5; 10 bases line up with TRBD2. CDR3 length: 16 residues. Per germline, CDR1 LGHNA and CDR2 YNFKEQ. V lost 1 base and J lost 1; bases outside the gene matches: 3. The CDR3 loop reads CASSQGLAGFQETQYF. Here the CDR3 DNA reads TGTGCCAGCAGCCAAGGACTAGCGGGTTTCCAAGAGACCCAGTACTTC.

J is TRBJ1-3 and V is TRBV7-3; 7 bases line up with TRBD1. V lost 5 bases and J lost 2; bases outside the gene matches: 9. The V gene's germline CDR1 is SGHTA and CDR2 FQGTGA. This CDR3 comprises 16 residues. CDR3 in amino acids: CASSPGQPVAGNTIYF. The CDR3 DNA follows: TGTGCCAGCAGCCCGGGACAGCCCGTCGCTGGAAACACCATATATTTT.

The rearrangement links TRBV9 to TRBJ2-7, with 8 positions matching TRBD2. This CDR3 is 15 amino acids long. Germline CDR1 reads SGDLS; CDR2 reads YYNGEE. V was pared by 1 base and J by 3 bases, with 6 bases of the junction left unmatched. The CDR3 loop reads CASSVHGRAFYEQYF. CDR3 nucleotides: TGTGCCAGCAGCGTACACGGGAGGGCCTTCTACGAGCAGTACTTC.

V gene TRBV4-2 combines with J gene TRBJ1-2; 10 bases agree with TRBD1. V lost 1 base and J lost 8; bases outside the gene matches: 7. Germline V gene data show CDR1 as LGHNA and CDR2 as YNFKEQ. This CDR3 comprises 15 residues. CDR3 region: CASSQAPGQGSGYTF. The CDR3 nucleotides read TGTGCCAGCAGCCAAGCTCCGGGACAGGGGTCGGGCTACACCTTC.